Listed below are T cell receptor beta chains from one sample, sequenced in a study of PD-1 blockade in classical Hodgkin lymphoma. Libraries were prepared by immunoSEQ multiplex PCR; TCRdb keeps only in-frame clonotypes and omits some of them. In the table there are tens of thousands of clones, just under 80% of which are singletons. Material: peripheral blood mononuclear cells (PBMCs), obtained before the second cycle of nivolumab. The receptors shown here come from a human donor with classical Hodgkin lymphoma. The CDR3 runs from the conserved cysteine through the conserved F or W. Each record gives: V gene, D gene, J gene, clone size, CDR3 DNA, CDR3 protein. A D gene is named only where the DNA matches it firmly. Only some rows state a clone size, as once, few, many or a class for expanded clones.

TRBV4-3	TRBD2	TRBJ2-7	-	TGCGCCAGCAGCCAAGATCCGTCCCTAGCGGGAGAGCAGTACTTC	CASSQDPSLAGEQYF
TRBV19	TRBD1	TRBJ1-1	-	TGTGCCAGTAGACCCGGGACAGTGAACACTGAAGCTTTCTTT	CASRPGTVNTEAFF
TRBV27	TRBD2	TRBJ2-7	-	TGTGCCAGCACTTCCTGGGCGGGAGGAGAAGAGCAGTACTTC	CASTSWAGGEEQYF
TRBV7-9	-	TRBJ2-6	-	TGTGCCAGCAGCCCACCGGGGGCAGTGGGGGCCAACGTCCTGACTTTC	CASSPPGAVGANVLTF
TRBV9	TRBD2	TRBJ2-1	-	TGTGCCAGCAGCGTAGTTAAGACTAGCGGTTACAATGAGCAGTTCTTC	CASSVVKTSGYNEQFF
TRBV4-1	-	TRBJ1-1	-	TGCGCCAGCAGCCAAGTCATAGCGAACACTGAAGCTTTCTTT	CASSQVIANTEAFF
TRBV27	TRBD2	TRBJ2-1	-	TGTGCCAGCAGCTTTGTGGGGGGGAATGAGCAGTTCTTC	CASSFVGGNEQFF
TRBV19	-	TRBJ2-7	-	TGTGCCAGCCGCTCTGGGTCGGAAATGTACGAGCAGTACTTC	CASRSGSEMYEQYF
TRBV5-1	TRBD1	TRBJ1-6	once	TGCGCCAGCAGCTGGGACAGCGTTCGCCCCCTCCACTTT	CASSWDSVRPLHF
TRBV10-3	TRBD2	TRBJ2-7	few	TGTGCCATCAGTCGGGGGGACTACGAGCAGTACTTC	CAISRGDYEQYF
TRBV9	-	TRBJ2-3	-	TGTGCCAGCAGCGTAGAAGGCGGGAAAACAGATACGCAGTATTTT	CASSVEGGKTDTQYF
TRBV19	-	TRBJ1-5	-	TGTGCCAGTAGTATCATGGATAGCAATCAGCCCCAGCATTTT	CASSIMDSNQPQHF
TRBV4-1	-	TRBJ1-3	-	TGCGCCAGCAGCCAAGAACCGGGTGCCGGAAACACCATATATTTT	CASSQEPGAGNTIYF
TRBV18	-	TRBJ2-2	-	TGTGCCAGCTCACCAGGGAACACCGGGGAGCTGTTTTTT	CASSPGNTGELFF
TRBV4-2	TRBD2	TRBJ2-5	-	TGTGCCAGCAGCCAAGATCCCCAGCGGGGGGGCCCTGAGACCCAGTACTTC	CASSQDPQRGGPETQYF
TRBV6-1	-	TRBJ2-7	-	TGTGCCAGCAGCGGGTGGAGCGAGCAGTACTTC	CASSGWSEQYF
TRBV11-3	TRBD1	TRBJ2-5	-	TGTGCCAGCAGCTTAGGGCTGACAGGGCAAGAGACCCAGTACTTC	CASSLGLTGQETQYF
TRBV9	-	TRBJ1-4	-	TGTGCCAGCAGCGTAGCCTTTAGTGGTGGTGGGCTTAATGAAAAACTGTTTTTT	CASSVAFSGGGLNEKLFF
TRBV5-4	TRBD2	TRBJ2-1	-	TGTGCCAGCAGCCTGAACATAGCGGGAGATAACAATGAGCAGTTCTTC	CASSLNIAGDNNEQFF
TRBV27	-	TRBJ1-5	-	TGTGCCAGCAGTTTAGGACAGATGGATCAGCCCCAGCATTTT	CASSLGQMDQPQHF
TRBV6-6	TRBD1	TRBJ2-7	-	TGTGCCAGCAGCTCACGGGGACAGGGCTCCTACGAGCAGTACTTC	CASSSRGQGSYEQYF
TRBV27	-	TRBJ2-7	few	TGTGCCAGCAGTGAGAGGTACGAGCAGTACTTC	CASSERYEQYF
TRBV10-1	-	TRBJ2-3	-	TGCGCCAGCAGTCCAAATGGGGCAGATACGCAGTATTTT	CASSPNGADTQYF
TRBV6-1	TRBD1	TRBJ2-5	few	TGTGCCAGCAGAACAGGGGTAGGGGAGACCCAGTACTTC	CASRTGVGETQYF
TRBV6-1	-	TRBJ1-5	-	TGTGCCAGCAGTGAGTTTCTCGATAGCAATCAGCCCCAGCATTTT	CASSEFLDSNQPQHF
TRBV7-2	-	TRBJ2-6	-	TGTGCCAGCAGCTTAAGTTTCTCTGGGGCCAACGTCCTGACTTTC	CASSLSFSGANVLTF
TRBV15	TRBD2	TRBJ2-1	-	TGTGCCACCAGCAGAGATTGGGATGCGGGAGGCCCGGGAATACCCTACAATGAGCAGTTCTTC	CATSRDWDAGGPGIPYNEQFF
TRBV30	-	TRBJ2-5	-	TGTGCCTGGAGTAAACAGGTACGAAGTGTCCAGTACTTC	CAWSKQVRSVQYF
TRBV7-8	TRBD1	TRBJ2-1	-	TGTGCCAGCAGCGCATTTCGACAGGGTAGTAATGAGCAGTTCTTC	CASSAFRQGSNEQFF
TRBV27	-	TRBJ1-4	-	TGTGCCAGCAGTTTATTGGGGGCAACTAATGAAAAACTGTTTTTT	CASSLLGATNEKLFF
TRBV9	TRBD1	TRBJ1-5	-	TGTGCCAGCAGCTCACAGGGGCTCAATCAGCCCCAGCATTTT	CASSSQGLNQPQHF
TRBV6-6	-	TRBJ2-1	-	TGTGCCAGCAGTTCCGCCCTAAACAATGAGCAGTTCTTC	CASSSALNNEQFF
TRBV6-1	-	TRBJ2-2	-	TGTGCCAGCAGTGAAAGACGCCCCGGGGAGCTGTTTTTT	CASSERRPGELFF
TRBV19	TRBD1	TRBJ2-3	-	TGTGCCAGTAGCAGTCCCGGGACAGTGGTGAATACGCAGTATTTT	CASSSPGTVVNTQYF
TRBV11-2	-	TRBJ2-3	-	TGTGCCAGCAGCTTAGGGACTAGCACAGATACGCAGTATTTT	CASSLGTSTDTQYF
TRBV11-3	-	TRBJ2-1	-	TGTGCCAGCAGCTTCGCTAACGAGGAGGAGCAGTTCTTC	CASSFANEEEQFF
TRBV6-6	TRBD2	TRBJ2-3	-	TGTGCCAGCAGACGGACTAGCGGGGGGGGAACAGATACGCAGTATTTT	CASRRTSGGGTDTQYF
TRBV19	-	TRBJ2-7	-	TGTGCCAGTAGCATGAAAGGCCAGGCCTACGAGCAGTACTTC	CASSMKGQAYEQYF
TRBV6-5	TRBD1	TRBJ1-2	-	TGTGCCAGCGGACGGGACAGCCGAAACTATGGCTACACCTTC	CASGRDSRNYGYTF
TRBV28	TRBD1	TRBJ1-2	few	TGTGCCAGCAGACAGACGGGGACAGGGGGCATCGGCTATGGCTACACCTTC	CASRQTGTGGIGYGYTF
TRBV6-5	TRBD2	TRBJ2-3	-	TGTGCCAGCAGACTAGCGGGGGCGACAGATACGCAGTATTTT	CASRLAGATDTQYF